These 19 T cell receptor beta chains came from one sample sequenced in a study of blood T cells in healthy people across ages. Using a J-beta primer mix together with a sample-barcoded 5' primer, a second PCR was run for about 7 to 12 cycles. MiXCR was run by TCRdb on the 5' RACE reads, yielding one entry per CDR3 protein. The sample consists of hundreds of thousands of distinct CDR3 sequences, roughly 32% of them appearing once. The sequenced material came from blood. Receptor source: an elderly woman in good health.

The V gene is TRBV5-1, the J gene TRBJ2-2; D might be TRBD1 or TRBD2, each matching 5 bases. CDR3 size: 15 residues. In germline, CDR1 is SGHRS, CDR2 YFSETQ. Trimming cost V 0 bases and J 7 bases, with 13 bases left between them. CDR3 loop: CASSLEEGLYGELFF. As DNA, the CDR3 is TGCGCCAGCAGCTTGGAAGAGGGGCTCTACGGGGAGCTGTTTTTT.

This clonotype came up many times. The CDR3 is CASSYPGLAELAKNIQYF. In DNA, the CDR3 is TGTGCCAGCAGTTACCCGGGACTAGCGGAGCTAGCCAAAAACATTCAGTACTTC. The rearrangement uses TRBV7-9 and TRBJ2-4; 11 nucleotides align to TRBD2. The CDR3 sequence is 18 residues long. Germline loops: CDR1 SEHNR, CDR2 FQNEAQ (reference sequence). V was clipped by 6 bases and J by 0 bases; unmatched bases: 10.

This clonotype was detected a few times. V gene TRBV6-2 or TRBV6-3 combines with J gene TRBJ2-3, with 7 bases matching TRBD1. V lost 6 bases to trimming and J lost 2 bases; unmatched junction nucleotides: 17. Germline CDR1 and CDR2: MNHEY and SVGEGT. CDR3 length: 18 residues. The CDR3 here is CASSSIASRGINTDTQYF. The CDR3 bases are TGTGCCAGCAGCTCCATAGCCAGCAGGGGGATCAACACAGATACGCAGTATTTT.

This clonotype has ten or more counts. The chain couples TRBV20-1 to TRBJ1-4; D remains ambiguous. The CDR3 is made up of 11 amino acids. Germline CDR1 reads DFQATT; CDR2 reads SNEGSKA (reference sequence). V was trimmed by 0 bases and J by 8 bases, leaving 4 bases between them. CDR3 coding DNA: TGCAGTGCTAGAGATAGGGAAAAACTGTTTTTT. Translating it yields CSARDREKLFF.

The rearrangement joins TRBV25-1 to TRBJ2-7; 9 nucleotides match TRBD2. The J call is doubtful: the DNA matches TRBJ2-5 better. The CDR3 length is 15 residues. CDR1 is MGHDK and CDR2 is SYGVNS in the germline V gene. The CDR3 DNA is TGTGCCAGCAGTGAATATCGGCTAGCGGGGGAGACCCAGTACTTC. It is translated as CASSEYRLAGETQYF.

This clonotype was seen many times. The V gene is TRBV5-1, the J gene TRBJ1-2, with TRBD1 identical over 9 bases. The CDR3 length is 18 residues. V was pared by 3 bases and J by 4 bases, with 16 bases of the junction left unmatched. The germline CDR1 and CDR2 sequences are SGHRS and YFSETQ. CDR3 residues: CASSSVGTGKLFTYGYTF. The CDR3 DNA sequence: TGCGCCAGCAGCTCGGTGGGGACAGGGAAGCTGTTCACCTATGGCTACACCTTC.

The chain links TRBV20-1 to TRBJ2-7; tentative D call: TRBD1 (6 bases). The last part of the DNA fits TRBJ2-5 better; the J call may be wrong. The CDR3 sequence is 14 residues long. Germline CDR1 reads DFQATT; CDR2 reads SNEGSKA (reference sequence). CDR3 coding DNA: TGCAGTGCTAGAGAGGGGGCCGGGGTAGAGACCCAGTACTTC. Translating gives CSAREGAGVETQYF.

This clonotype was seen at least ten times. The chain carries TRBV20-1 and TRBJ1-6, with a tentative D call TRBD1 (5 bases). The CDR3 loop spans 11 amino acids. CDR1 is DFQATT, CDR2 SNEGSKA, per germline (reference sequence). V gave up 6 bases and J gave up 12 bases, with 12 bases separating them. CDR3 protein: CSADDSLPLHF. The CDR3 DNA sequence: TGCAGTGCCGACGACAGTTTACCCCTCCACTTT.

This clonotype was found many times. The V call is TRBV7-3, the J call TRBJ1-2; 9 bases match TRBD1. CDR1 and CDR2 (germline): SGHTA, FQGTGA. The CDR3 runs 14 residues. V shed 5 bases, J shed 8 bases, and the junction held 9 bases outside the gene matches. Here the CDR3 DNA reads TGTGCCAGCAGCGCCACAGGGGGCCGAGAAGGCTACACCTTC. It yields the protein CASSATGGREGYTF.

Only a few counts were recorded for this clonotype. This chain uses TRBV6-1 with TRBJ1-5; D possibly corresponds to TRBD1 (5 bases). V was trimmed by 8 bases and J by 3 bases, leaving 14 bases between them. The germline CDR1 and CDR2 sequences are MNHNS and SASEGT. The CDR3 has 14 residues. Here the CDR3 reads CASGGFRDNQPQHF. In nucleotides, the CDR3 is TGTGCCAGCGGTGGGTTCAGGGACAATCAGCCCCAGCATTTT.

V is TRBV19 and J is TRBJ2-5, with unresolved D. The CDR3 runs 12 residues. V lost 2 bases to trimming and J lost 2 bases, with 3 bases between them. Per germline, CDR1 LNHDA and CDR2 SQIVND (reference sequence). The CDR3 sequence is CASSIHQETQYF. The DNA for the CDR3 is TGTGCCAGTAGTATACATCAAGAGACCCAGTACTTC.

The chain links TRBV12-3 or TRBV12-4 to TRBJ2-1; tentatively, D is TRBD2 (7 bases). Trimming left V 9 bases short and J 7 bases short, with 19 bases between. The CDR3 contains 14 residues. The CDR3 protein is CASSLGRGTNEQFF. Written as DNA, the CDR3 is TGTGCCAGTAGCTTAGGGAGGGGGACAAATGAGCAGTTCTTC.

Worth noting for this clonotype: It may be a read error: a sequence one base away is much more abundant. The rearrangement joins TRBV30 to TRBJ2-7; D gene unclear. The CDR3 totals 16 residues. With 0 bases removed from V and 1 base from J, the gap between germline ends came to 16 bases. The germline gives CDR1 GTSNPN, CDR2 SVGIG (reference sequence). The CDR3 sequence: CAWSVRRRAISYEQYF. Written as DNA, the CDR3 is TGTGCCTGGAGTGTACGGAGACGGGCGATATCCTACGAGCAGTACTTC.

The V gene is TRBV7-3, the J gene TRBJ2-1; 8 positions match TRBD1. The CDR3 consists of 17 residues. The V gene's germline CDR1 is SGHTA and CDR2 FQGTGA. V shed 1 base and J 5 bases; nucleotides not matched to a gene: 10. Written as DNA, the CDR3 is TGTGCCAGCAGCTTAATGGCGGACAGGGCACCCCACAATGAGCAGTTCTTC. It translates to CASSLMADRAPHNEQFF.

This sequence joins TRBV20-1 and TRBJ2-7; maybe TRBD2 (6 bases). This CDR3 is built from 16 residues. Germline CDR1 DFQATT, CDR2 SNEGSKA (reference sequence). The germline V and J ends were trimmed by 0 bases and 7 bases, with 22 bases remaining between them. The CDR3: CSAREFARDLYNEQYF. The CDR3 DNA reads as TGCAGTGCTAGAGAGTTTGCCCGGGACTTGTACAATGAGCAGTACTTC.

The rearrangement joins TRBV20-1 to TRBJ2-3, with TRBD2 matching over 7 bases. Trimming cost V 6 bases and J 2 bases; bases outside gene matches: 8. The CDR3 spans 14 residues. Germline V gene data show CDR1 as DFQATT and CDR2 as SNEGSKA (reference sequence). CDR3 loop: CSAVPGLTTDTQYF. CDR3 coding DNA: TGCAGTGCCGTACCGGGACTAACCACAGATACGCAGTATTTT.

This clonotype was recorded many times. The gene calls are TRBV20-1 and TRBJ1-2, with 7 nucleotides matching TRBD1. The CDR3 extends over 13 amino acids. Unmatched junction bases numbered 6, after V lost 0 bases and J lost 8 bases. Germline lookup yields CDR1 DFQATT and CDR2 SNEGSKA (reference sequence). The CDR3 protein is CSARDATGQGYTF. As DNA, the CDR3 is TGCAGTGCTAGAGATGCGACAGGGCAGGGCTACACCTTC.

In the case of this clonotype: One junction end disagrees with the germline gene, perhaps due to a read error. The chain links TRBV20-1 to TRBJ2-1, with D possibly TRBD2 on 6 matching bases. CDR3 length: 14 amino acids. Per the germline V gene, CDR1 is DFQATT and CDR2 is SNEGSKA (reference sequence). The CDR3 DNA reads TGCAGCGCTAAGGCTAGCGCAACCTACAATGAGCAGTTCTTC. Its protein product is CSAKASATYNEQFF.

This chain joins TRBV29-1 and TRBJ2-1, with TRBD1 identical over 8 bases. CDR3 length: 14 amino acids. V lost 8 bases, J lost 8 bases, and 14 bases stayed unmatched. Germline CDR1 is SQVTM and CDR2 is ANQGSEA. CDR3 residues: CSWGEDRARDEQFF. The CDR3 DNA reads TGCAGCTGGGGGGAGGACAGGGCTCGTGATGAGCAGTTCTTC.